This T cell receptor (beta chain) is drawn from a study of T cells expressing NK-cell markers. Germline CDR1 and CDR2: LGHDT and YNNKEL (reference sequence). The length of the CDR3 is 19 residues. TCRdb reanalyzed the 5' RACE reads and collapses them to one entry per CDR3 protein, without DNA. The ten most abundant clones cover roughly 1.4% of a sample with a few hundred thousand distinct CDR3 sequences. Sequencing input: blood T cells: a sorted CD56 or NKG2C T cell subset, CD4+ or CD8+ T cells, or bulk PBMC T cells (not recorded which). The V gene is TRBV3-1, the J gene TRBJ2-3; the TRBD2 assignment by TCRdb is unverifiable without DNA. The clonotype originates from a woman aged 45-60 years in good health. The CDR3 is CASSSSYSGGSRGTDTQYF.